These 5 T cell receptor beta chains originate from one sample sequenced in a study of beta chain features in type 1 diabetes (dated by TCRdb to the late 2010s). To prepare the library, the immunoSEQ multiplex PCR assay was applied. The High Capacity cDNA Reverse Transcription Kit was used to reverse transcribe all of the isolated RNA, meaning that expressed TCRB transcripts were what got sequenced. In its TCRdb copy, this immuneACCESS table keeps in-frame sequences only and misses some clones. Where compared with another copy, unresolved V genes explain less than half of these, and the others have no known cause. This sample has a few hundred thousand clones in its table, and roughly 16% of those were observed once. Of the sample, 0.019% is held by the ten largest clones. Sequenced input: naive CD4+ T cells from blood. Read against the paper, the sample's cell subset or site label means: true naive CD4+ T cells. Receptors were obtained from a woman between 18 and 29 years old in good health.

The V call is TRBV2, the J call TRBJ2-5, with D perhaps matching TRBD1 (5 bases). V dropped 0 bases and J dropped 1 base, with 6 bases sitting between them. This CDR3 region has 14 residues. CDR1 SNHLY and CDR2 FYNNEI come from the germline V gene. CDR3 coding DNA: TGTGCCAGCAGTGAAGCCCAGGGCCAAGAGACCCAGTACTTC. Translating gives CASSEAQGQETQYF.

V usage is TRBV11-2 and J usage is TRBJ2-7; TRBD2 aligns across 7 bases. Germline assignment: CDR1 SGHAT and CDR2 FQNNGV. V lost 5 bases to trimming and J lost 0 bases; unmatched junction nucleotides: 4. The CDR3 covers 14 residues. In DNA, the CDR3 is TGTGCCAGCAGCCTAGCGGTAAGCTCCTACGAGCAGTACTTC. The encoded protein is CASSLAVSSYEQYF.

Of note for this clone: The germline gene is not matched at one end of the junction; a read error may be the cause. The chain uses TRBV9 and TRBJ2-2; possibly TRBD2 for D (6 bases). This CDR3 has 16 amino acids. In germline, CDR1 is SGDLS, CDR2 YYNGEE. In nucleotides, the CDR3 is TGTGCCAGCAGCATCAAAGCGGGCCTGAACGCCGGGGAGCTGTTTTTT. Its protein product is CASSIKAGLNAGELFF.

This sequence joins TRBV7-9 and TRBJ2-5, with D maybe TRBD1 (8 bases). There are 16 residues in the CDR3. The germline gives CDR1 SEHNR, CDR2 FQNEAQ (reference sequence). Deletions cut 4 bases from V and 4 bases from J, with 19 bases between. In DNA form, the CDR3 reads TGTGCCAGCAGCTCCGACAGGGGAGGGGGTCGAGAGACCCAGTACTTC. This codes for CASSSDRGGGRETQYF.

This clone was counted a few times. The rearrangement links TRBV27 to TRBJ1-5; 10 bases are shared with TRBD1. The J segment lost 5 bases and the V segment lost 2 bases, leaving 3 bases of the junction unmatched. The V gene's germline CDR1 is MNHEY and CDR2 SMNVEV (reference sequence). There are 15 residues in the CDR3. The CDR3 DNA follows: TGTGCCAGCAGTTTACGACAGGGGGCGTATCAGCCCCAGCATTTT. Protein: CASSLRQGAYQPQHF.